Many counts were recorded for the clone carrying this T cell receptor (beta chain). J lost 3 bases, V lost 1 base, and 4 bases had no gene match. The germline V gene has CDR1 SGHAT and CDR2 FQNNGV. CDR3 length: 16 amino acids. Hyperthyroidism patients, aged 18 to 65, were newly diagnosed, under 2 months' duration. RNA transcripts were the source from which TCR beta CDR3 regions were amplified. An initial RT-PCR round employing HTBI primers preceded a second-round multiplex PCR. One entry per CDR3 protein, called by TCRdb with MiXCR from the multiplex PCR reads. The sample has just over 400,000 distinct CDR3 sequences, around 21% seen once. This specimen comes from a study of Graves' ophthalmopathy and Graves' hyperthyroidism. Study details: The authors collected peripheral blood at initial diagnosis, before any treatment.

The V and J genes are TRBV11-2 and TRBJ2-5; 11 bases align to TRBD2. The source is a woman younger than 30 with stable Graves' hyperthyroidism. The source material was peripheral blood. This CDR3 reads CASSLVTSGIKETQYF. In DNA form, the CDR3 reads TGTGCCAGCAGCTTAGTGACTAGCGGGATCAAAGAGACCCAGTACTTC.